These 27 T cell receptor beta chains share one sample of origin, sequenced in a study of CD8 T cells in ankylosing spondylitis. TCRdb analysed the 5' RACE reads with MiXCR anew, one entry per CDR3 protein. Altogether under 30,000 distinct CDR3 sequences are present, roughly 13% being singletons, with the ten largest covering less than 35%. The specimen sequenced was blood. These receptor sequences come from a male donor with ankylosing spondylitis or in good health (not recorded which).

In its sample, this clonotype was seen many times. The rearrangement joins TRBV7-2 to TRBJ2-3, with a weak D call TRBD2 (6 bases). The CDR3 contains 14 residues. Germline CDR1 reads SGHTA; CDR2 reads FQGNSA. Trimming removed 1 base from V and 7 bases from J, with 12 bases in between. CDR3 region: CASSLVLAENTQYF. In nucleotides, the CDR3 is TGTGCCAGCAGCTTAGTATTAGCGGAGAATACGCAGTATTTT.

This clonotype has ten or more counts. The chain links TRBV20-1 to TRBJ2-7, with 7 bases matching TRBD2. The CDR3 extends over 14 amino acids. Germline trimming cut 3 bases from V and 3 bases from J; bases unmatched to any gene: 8. CDR1 and CDR2 (germline): DFQATT, SNEGSKA (reference sequence). The CDR3: CSASTPGLVYEQYF. For the CDR3, the DNA is TGCAGTGCTAGTACCCCTGGACTAGTCTACGAGCAGTACTTC.

This clonotype has at least ten counts. The V and J genes are TRBV29-1 and TRBJ2-3; D is undetermined. CDR1 and CDR2 from the germline V gene are SQVTM and ANQGSEA. Trimming removed 4 bases from V and 4 bases from J, with 3 bases in between. CDR3 length equals 10 residues. CDR3 amino acids: CSVVSDTQYF. The CDR3 DNA reads TGCAGCGTTGTGTCAGATACGCAGTATTTT.

A few counts support this clonotype. The CDR3 bases are TGTGCCAGCAGCGTAAGACAGGGGGCCAACAATGAGCAGTTCTTC. This encodes CASSVRQGANNEQFF. The chain joins TRBV9 to TRBJ2-1; TRBD1 matches at 10 bases. The germline gives CDR1 SGDLS, CDR2 YYNGEE. The CDR3 extends over 15 amino acids. V lost 1 base and J lost 5; bases outside the gene matches: 3.

The V gene is TRBV6-6, the J gene TRBJ2-3; TRBD1 matches at 7 bases. Trimming at V came to 5 bases and at J to 8 bases, leaving 13 bases not matched to a gene. CDR1 is MNHNY and CDR2 is SVGAGI in the germline V gene (reference sequence). This CDR3 comprises 15 residues. Here the CDR3 DNA reads TGTGCCAGCAGTATCACGCTACAGGGGATATCTACGCAGTATTTT. This encodes CASSITLQGISTQYF.

The J gene is TRBJ2-5, the V gene TRBV27, with TRBD2 matching over 8 bases. Germline CDR1 reads MNHEY; CDR2 reads SMNVEV (reference sequence). The CDR3 consists of 14 residues. The junction had 5 bases not matched to a gene; V was cut back by 3 bases and J by 5 bases. The CDR3 reads CASSFGLASETQYF. CDR3 sequence (DNA): TGTGCCAGCAGTTTTGGACTAGCTTCGGAGACCCAGTACTTC.

V and J are TRBV3-1 and TRBJ2-2, with 7 bases identical to TRBD1. Trimming cost V 2 bases and J 0 bases; bases outside gene matches: 3. The CDR3 totals 16 residues. Germline assignment: CDR1 LGHDT and CDR2 YNNKEL (reference sequence). CDR3 residues: CASSQRQGANTGELFF. In nucleotides, the CDR3 is TGTGCCAGCAGCCAACGACAGGGAGCGAACACCGGGGAGCTGTTTTTT.

This chain uses TRBV7-2 with TRBJ2-7, with 9 bases identical to TRBD1. Germline V gene data show CDR1 as SGHTA and CDR2 as FQGNSA. This CDR3 is 15 amino acids long. Germline trimming cut 4 bases from V and 1 base from J; bases unmatched to any gene: 5. Here the CDR3 DNA reads TGTGCCAGCAGCTATTCCGGGACAGGGTCCTACGAGCAGTACTTC. Amino acids: CASSYSGTGSYEQYF.

This clonotype appeared many times. V and J are TRBV5-1 and TRBJ2-1; 10 positions match TRBD2. The V segment lost 2 bases and the J segment 9 bases; nucleotides outside the gene matches: 8. The length of the CDR3 is 15 residues. CDR1 is SGHRS, CDR2 YFSETQ, per germline. CDR3 DNA: TGCGCCAGCAGCTTTCGAGCGGGGGGGCCCGGTGAGCAGTTCTTC. Translating gives CASSFRAGGPGEQFF.

The chain is built from TRBV9 and TRBJ2-3, with 9 bases identical to TRBD1. Trimming took 3 bases from V and 5 from J; bases not matched to a gene: 4. The CDR3 sequence is 14 residues long. Germline V CDR1 and CDR2: SGDLS, YYNGEE. CDR3 coding DNA: TGTGCCAGCAGCGGCCGGACAGGGGTAGATACGCAGTATTTT. Its protein is CASSGRTGVDTQYF.

The sample holds a few counts of this clonotype. The chain links TRBV12-3 or TRBV12-4 to TRBJ2-1; D is undetermined. CDR3 length: 14 amino acids. The V end was cut by 6 bases, the J end by 8 bases, with 17 bases between. In nucleotides, the CDR3 is TGTGCCAGCAGCAATCCGGGCCCCACGGATGAGCAGTTCTTC. It encodes CASSNPGPTDEQFF.

This clonotype was seen a handful of times. V gene TRBV6-5 combines with J gene TRBJ2-3; 12 bases match TRBD2. Germline lookup yields CDR1 MNHEY and CDR2 SVGAGI. The CDR3 is made up of 16 amino acids. Trimming at V came to 7 bases and at J to 4 bases, leaving 9 bases not matched to a gene. For the CDR3, the DNA is TGTGCCAGCAACCCGTCTAGCGGGGGGGCGGCAGATACGCAGTATTTT. Residues: CASNPSSGGAADTQYF.

This clonotype was seen more than once but under ten times. J is TRBJ1-4 and V is TRBV20-1; D might be TRBD1 (5 bases). This CDR3 contains 16 residues. CDR1 DFQATT and CDR2 SNEGSKA come from the germline V gene (reference sequence). Trimming cost V 4 bases and J 0 bases, with 15 bases left between them. CDR3 in DNA: TGCAGTGCTAACGGAGGGGTTGGGGCAACTAATGAAAAACTGTTTTTT. This codes for CSANGGVGATNEKLFF.

This clonotype was detected only a few times. This chain links TRBV27 with TRBJ2-3; D is possibly TRBD1 (6 bases). This CDR3 is 13 amino acids long. Germline values: CDR1 MNHEY, CDR2 SMNVEV (reference sequence). The V end was cut by 6 bases, the J end by 3 bases, with 10 bases between. CDR3 sequence reads: CASRDQGTDTQYF. The CDR3 DNA reads TGTGCCAGCAGGGATCAGGGGACAGATACGCAGTATTTT.

J is TRBJ2-5 and V is TRBV29-1; the D is unclear. Germline loops: CDR1 SQVTM, CDR2 ANQGSEA. Trimming shortened V by 5 bases and J by 3 bases, and 10 bases separated the two germline ends. This CDR3 has 12 amino acids. The CDR3 sequence: CSVSLSKETQYF. Written as DNA, the CDR3 is TGCAGCGTTTCCCTCTCCAAAGAGACCCAGTACTTC. The entire variable domain, with the rest obtained from reference TRBV29-1 and TRBJ2-5, is as follows: SAVISQKPSRDICQRGTSLTIQCQVDSQVTMMFWYRQQPGQSLTLIATANQGSEATYESGFVIDKFPISRPNLTFSTLTVSNMSPEDSSIYLCSVSLSKETQYFGPGTRLLVL.

This clonotype was detected ten times or more. V and J are TRBV2 and TRBJ2-1; D may be TRBD1 or TRBD2 (5 bases each). This CDR3 comprises 13 residues. V was pared by 6 bases and J by 9 bases, with 15 bases between. Germline V gives CDR1 SNHLY, CDR2 FYNNEI. The CDR3 reads CASRGDQGSEQFF. The CDR3 coding sequence is TGTGCCAGCAGGGGGGACCAGGGCTCTGAGCAGTTCTTC.

This clonotype was recorded many times. The V call is TRBV3-1, the J call TRBJ2-4; D is ambiguous. This CDR3 spans 15 amino acids. Germline values: CDR1 LGHDT, CDR2 YNNKEL (reference sequence). Trimming took 1 base from V and 6 from J, leaving 13 bases between them. In nucleotides, the CDR3 is TGTGCCAGCAGCCAAGCCCTAGAAACTTCAAACATTCAGTACTTC. Its protein product is CASSQALETSNIQYF.

V and J are TRBV5-1 and TRBJ1-4; possible D gene TRBD1, 5 bases. Germline CDR1 SGHRS, CDR2 YFSETQ. This CDR3 is built from 14 residues. V dropped 5 bases and J dropped 5 bases, with 13 bases sitting between them. As DNA, the CDR3 is TGCGCCAGCAGTCTTGACAGCGCGAATGAAAAACTGTTTTTT. Amino acids: CASSLDSANEKLFF.

Ten or more counts support this clonotype. CDR3 sequence: CSARDTYEQYF. In nucleotides, the CDR3 is TGCAGTGCTAGGGATACCTACGAGCAGTACTTC. The rearrangement uses TRBV20-1 and TRBJ2-7; D is uncertain. The germline V gene has CDR1 DFQATT and CDR2 SNEGSKA (reference sequence). Trimming took 3 bases from V and 2 from J, leaving 5 bases between them. The CDR3 spans 11 residues.

There are many counts of this clonotype. The chain recombines TRBV6-2 or TRBV6-3 with TRBJ1-1; D gene uncertain. Per germline, CDR1 MNHEY and CDR2 SVGEGT. Trimming pared 6 bases from V and 1 base from J, leaving 6 bases between. The CDR3 runs 12 residues. CDR3 nucleotides: TGTGCCAGCAGATCAACGAACACTGAAGCTTTCTTT. It translates to CASRSTNTEAFF.

The chain combines TRBV6-1 with TRBJ2-1; TRBD2 is a possible D gene (5 bases). The V end was cut by 5 bases, the J end by 3 bases, with 8 bases between. The CDR3 runs to 13 residues. Germline loops: CDR1 MNHNS, CDR2 SASEGT. This CDR3 reads CASSHGDYNEQFF. CDR3 nucleotides: TGTGCCAGCAGTCACGGGGACTACAATGAGCAGTTCTTC.

This clonotype was seen ten or more times. The chain is built from TRBV20-1 and TRBJ2-3; 7 nucleotides match TRBD2. This CDR3 has 15 residues. V lost 5 bases, J lost 0 bases, and 8 bases stayed unmatched. Germline CDR1 reads DFQATT; CDR2 reads SNEGSKA (reference sequence). The CDR3 sequence: CSAFQSGASTDTQYF. The CDR3 nucleotides are TGCAGTGCTTTTCAAAGCGGGGCCAGCACAGATACGCAGTATTTT.

CDR3 loop: CASSLARAGELFF. The DNA for the CDR3 is TGTGCCAGCAGTTTAGCCCGAGCCGGGGAGCTGTTTTTT. V gene TRBV12-3 or TRBV12-4 combines with J gene TRBJ2-2; D is undetermined. V was clipped by 0 bases and J by 6 bases, with 5 bases between them. The CDR3 is made up of 13 amino acids.

This clonotype came up once. This chain connects TRBV5-1 to TRBJ2-2; unclear D gene. CDR1 and CDR2 (germline): SGHRS, YFSETQ. The V end was cut by 7 bases, the J end by 2 bases, with 12 bases between. This CDR3 spans 14 amino acids. In DNA, the CDR3 is TGCGCCAGCGTCGACCGGCTCAACACCGGGGAGCTGTTTTTT. Translated, it gives CASVDRLNTGELFF.

Regarding this clonotype: A clone one base away is much larger, so this may be a read error. CDR3 in amino acids: CASSSRGGNADTQYF. The CDR3 DNA sequence: TGTGCCAGCAGCTCCCGCGGGGGGAACGCAGATACGCAGTATTTT. The rearrangement links TRBV7-2 to TRBJ2-3; TRBD2 matches 8 bases. The CDR3 loop spans 15 amino acids. J gave up 4 bases and V 4 bases, and 7 bases lay outside the gene matches. Germline-derived CDR1 and CDR2 are SGHTA and FQGNSA.

This clonotype occurred many times. The V and J genes are TRBV20-1 and TRBJ2-2; 8 nucleotides match TRBD1. V lost 5 bases, J lost 2 bases, and 10 bases stayed unmatched. The CDR3 has 16 amino acids. Germline values: CDR1 DFQATT, CDR2 SNEGSKA (reference sequence). The DNA of the CDR3 is TGCAGTGCTCTTACCCCGGGACAGGCTAACACCGGGGAGCTGTTTTTT. As protein: CSALTPGQANTGELFF.

J is TRBJ2-1 and V is TRBV11-2; 8 bases match TRBD2. Germline V lookup: CDR1 SGHAT, CDR2 FQNNGV. V lost 6 bases to trimming and J lost 10 bases; unmatched junction nucleotides: 8. This CDR3 comprises 13 residues. CDR3 amino acids: CASSPTIAGEQFF. In DNA form, the CDR3 reads TGTGCCAGCAGTCCAACCATAGCGGGGGAGCAGTTCTTC.